These 3 T cell receptor beta chains were all obtained from the same sample, sequenced in a study of identical twins. TCRdb recomputed calls from the 5' RACE reads with MiXCR, one row per CDR3 protein. Of around 1.7 million distinct CDR3 sequences listed, about 32% are singletons. The source material was cord blood. Receptors originate from a newborn girl in good health.

The genes are TRBV7-9 and TRBJ1-6; D uncertain. The V gene lost 5 bases and the J gene lost 8 bases, with 13 bases spanning the gap. This CDR3 contains 14 residues. CDR1 is SEHNR and CDR2 is FQNEAQ in the germline V gene (reference sequence). This CDR3 is CASSPGFSDSPLHF. CDR3 DNA: TGTGCCAGCAGCCCAGGTTTTAGCGATTCACCCCTCCACTTT.

This clonotype was recorded many times. The V and J genes are TRBV7-2 and TRBJ1-2; 9 bases align to TRBD1. V gave up 0 bases and J gave up 0 bases; unmatched junction bases: 2. The CDR3 sequence is 16 residues long. In germline, CDR1 is SGHTA, CDR2 FQGNSA. CDR3 nucleotides: TGTGCCAGCAGCTTAGCAGGGACAGGGACTAACTATGGCTACACCTTC. It is translated as CASSLAGTGTNYGYTF.

The rearrangement links TRBV6-6 to TRBJ1-1; D remains unclear. Germline CDR1 reads MNHNY; CDR2 reads SVGAGI (reference sequence). The CDR3 is 11 residues long. Written as DNA, the CDR3 is TGTGGGGCGGCGGGGAGCACTGAAGCTTTCTTT. Translated, it gives CGAAGSTEAFF.